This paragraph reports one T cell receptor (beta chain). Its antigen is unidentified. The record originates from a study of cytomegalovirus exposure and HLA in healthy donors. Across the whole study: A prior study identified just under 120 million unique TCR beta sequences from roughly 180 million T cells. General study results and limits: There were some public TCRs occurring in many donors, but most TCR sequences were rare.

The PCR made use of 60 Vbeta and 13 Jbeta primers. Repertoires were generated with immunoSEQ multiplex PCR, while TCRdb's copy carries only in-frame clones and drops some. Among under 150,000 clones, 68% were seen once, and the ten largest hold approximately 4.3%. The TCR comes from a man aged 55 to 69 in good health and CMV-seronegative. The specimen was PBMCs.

The CDR3 sequence: CASPEGAVDMNTEAFF. The CDR3 DNA follows: TGTGCCAGCCCCGAGGGTGCAGTTGACATGAACACTGAAGCTTTCTTT. The chain uses TRBV2 and TRBJ1-1, with no clear D. This CDR3 is 16 amino acids long. The germline CDR1 and CDR2 sequences are SNHLY and FYNNEI. V was clipped by 8 bases and J by 0 bases, with 19 bases between them.